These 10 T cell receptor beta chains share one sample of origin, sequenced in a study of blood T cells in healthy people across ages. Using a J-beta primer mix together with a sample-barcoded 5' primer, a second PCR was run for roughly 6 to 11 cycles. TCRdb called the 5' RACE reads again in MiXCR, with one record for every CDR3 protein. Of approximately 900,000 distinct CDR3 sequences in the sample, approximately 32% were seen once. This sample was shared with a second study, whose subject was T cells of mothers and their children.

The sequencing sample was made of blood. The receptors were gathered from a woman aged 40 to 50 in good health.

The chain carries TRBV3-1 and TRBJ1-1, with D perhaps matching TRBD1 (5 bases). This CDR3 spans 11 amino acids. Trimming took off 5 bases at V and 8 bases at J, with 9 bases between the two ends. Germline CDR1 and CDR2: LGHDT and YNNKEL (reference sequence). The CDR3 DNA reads TGTGCCAGCAGCTCAGCAGGGGAAGCTTTCTTT. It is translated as CASSSAGEAFF.

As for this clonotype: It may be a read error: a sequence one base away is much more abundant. CDR3 loop: CASSSGLAGYDEQFF. The CDR3 DNA reads TGCGCCAGCAGCTCGGGACTAGCGGGCTACGATGAGCAGTTCTTC. The chain carries TRBV5-1 and TRBJ2-1; 12 bases map to TRBD2. Germline V lookup: CDR1 SGHRS, CDR2 YFSETQ. The CDR3 totals 15 residues.

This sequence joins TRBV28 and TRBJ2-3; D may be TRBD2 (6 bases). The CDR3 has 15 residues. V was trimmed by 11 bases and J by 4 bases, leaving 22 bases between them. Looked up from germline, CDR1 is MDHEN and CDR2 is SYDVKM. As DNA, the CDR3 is TGTGCCTCTGAGACCAGGAGGGCCGGATCAGATACGCAGTATTTT. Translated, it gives CASETRRAGSDTQYF.

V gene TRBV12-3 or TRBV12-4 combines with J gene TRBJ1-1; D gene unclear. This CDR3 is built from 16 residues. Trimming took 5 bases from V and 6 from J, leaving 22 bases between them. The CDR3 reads CASSQNHGSRIAEAFF. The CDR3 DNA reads TGTGCCAGCAGTCAGAACCACGGCAGTAGGATCGCTGAAGCTTTCTTT.

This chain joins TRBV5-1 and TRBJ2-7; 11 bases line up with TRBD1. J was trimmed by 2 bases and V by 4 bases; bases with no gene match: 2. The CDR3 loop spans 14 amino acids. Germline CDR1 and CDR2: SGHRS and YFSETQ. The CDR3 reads CASSKGQGAYEQYF. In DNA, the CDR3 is TGCGCCAGCAGCAAGGGACAGGGGGCCTACGAGCAGTACTTC.

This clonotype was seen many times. The CDR3 reads CASSLQQGTYEQYF. CDR3 nucleotides: TGTGCCAGCAGTCTCCAACAGGGAACCTACGAGCAGTACTTC. The chain combines TRBV28 with TRBJ2-7, with a possible D match to TRBD1 (6 bases). Germline assignment: CDR1 MDHEN and CDR2 SYDVKM. This CDR3 has 14 residues. The V gene lost 5 bases and the J gene lost 2 bases, with 13 bases spanning the gap.

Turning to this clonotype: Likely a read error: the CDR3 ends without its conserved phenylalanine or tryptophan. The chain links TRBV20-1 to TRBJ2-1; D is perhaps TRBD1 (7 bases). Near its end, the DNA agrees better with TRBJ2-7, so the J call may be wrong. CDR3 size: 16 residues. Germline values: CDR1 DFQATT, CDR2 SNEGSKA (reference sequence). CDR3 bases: TGCAGTGGACAGGGAGCGGCGGGACACACCTACAATGAGCAGTACTGC. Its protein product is CSGQGAAGHTYNEQYC.

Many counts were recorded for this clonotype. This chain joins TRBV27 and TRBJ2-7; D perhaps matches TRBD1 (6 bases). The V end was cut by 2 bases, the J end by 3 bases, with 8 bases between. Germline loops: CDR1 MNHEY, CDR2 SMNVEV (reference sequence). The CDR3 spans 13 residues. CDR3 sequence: CASSLRTDYEQYF. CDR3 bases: TGTGCCAGCAGTTTAAGGACAGACTACGAGCAGTACTTC.

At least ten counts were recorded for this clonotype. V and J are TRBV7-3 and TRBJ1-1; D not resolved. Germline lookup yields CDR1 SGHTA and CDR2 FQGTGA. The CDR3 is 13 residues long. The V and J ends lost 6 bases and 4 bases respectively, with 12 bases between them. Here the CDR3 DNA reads TGTGCCAGCAGTTTAGGGTCTGGCACTGAAGCTTTCTTT. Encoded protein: CASSLGSGTEAFF.

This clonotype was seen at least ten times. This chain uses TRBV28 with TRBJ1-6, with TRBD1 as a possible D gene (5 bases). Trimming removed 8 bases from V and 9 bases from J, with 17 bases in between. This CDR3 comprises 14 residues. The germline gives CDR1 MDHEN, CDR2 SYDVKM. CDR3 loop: CASLTPHRSSPLHF. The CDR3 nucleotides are TGTGCCAGCCTAACACCACACAGGAGTTCACCCCTCCACTTT.